The sequence of this T cell receptor (beta chain) was determined in a study of T cells in Graves' hyperthyroidism and ophthalmopathy. Authors of the study amplified TCR beta CDR3 regions from RNA transcripts. With the HTBI primer set, the TCR CDR3 went through a first round of RT-PCR. MiXCR was run by TCRdb on the multiplex PCR reads, yielding one entry per CDR3 protein. The sample carries fewer than 550,000 distinct CDR3 sequences, around 14% recorded once. Overall study results and limits: The model identified upcoming ophthalmopathy a median approximately seven months ahead of onset. Peripheral blood also featured most of the thyroid clonotypes expanded above 0.001.

Patients counted as stable if ophthalmopathy did not develop within 18 months. This clonotype has a handful of counts. The antigen remains undetermined. Specimen: blood. This sequence originates from a woman aged 18-35 years with Graves' hyperthyroidism.

The CDR3 nucleotides read TGCGCCAGCAGCTGGGACTTCTACGAGCAGTACTTC. Translated: CASSWDFYEQYF. This rearrangement joins TRBV5-1 to TRBJ2-7; perhaps TRBD2 as D (6 bases). CDR1 SGHRS and CDR2 YFSETQ come from the germline V gene. The V end was cut by 3 bases, the J end by 3 bases, with 7 bases between. The CDR3 has 12 amino acids.